These 3 T cell receptor beta chains came from one sample sequenced in a study of control samples from healthy donors and cancer patients. Some clones are missing from TCRdb's copy, which holds only in-frame ones; the method was immunoSEQ multiplex PCR. The table has around 130,000 clones, 70% to 90% seen once. Sequencing input: blood. All receptors come from a man aged 50-59 years in good health.

The chain links TRBV27 to TRBJ2-3; 12 bases match TRBD2. With 4 bases clipped from V and 6 bases from J, the junction kept 8 bases outside the gene matches. The CDR3 totals 16 residues. In germline, CDR1 is MNHEY, CDR2 SMNVEV (reference sequence). The CDR3 nucleotides read TGTGCCAGCAGTTCCCGGACTAGCGGGGCTGTGGATACGCAGTATTTT. It codes for CASSSRTSGAVDTQYF.

Only one count was recorded for this clone. The chain uses TRBV4-2 and TRBJ1-1; 8 positions agree with TRBD1. Germline-derived CDR1 and CDR2 are LGHNA and YNFKEQ. J was trimmed by 0 bases and V by 3 bases; bases with no gene match: 6. The CDR3 loop spans 16 amino acids. The DNA of the CDR3 is TGTGCCAGCAGCCAGGGAGGGGGACAGGTGAACACTGAAGCTTTCTTT. Protein product: CASSQGGGQVNTEAFF.

This clone was seen just once. This chain joins TRBV19 and TRBJ1-1, with 9 bases lining up with TRBD1. The junction had 11 bases not matched to a gene; V was cut back by 8 bases and J by 4 bases. The CDR3 is 15 amino acids. From germline, CDR1 is LNHDA and CDR2 SQIVND (reference sequence). In DNA form, the CDR3 reads TGTGCCAGTCATCATACCGGGACAGGGAGCACTGAAGCTTTCTTT. Its protein product is CASHHTGTGSTEAFF.